These 26 T cell receptor beta chains came from one sample sequenced in a study of OX40 agonist ivuxolimab in advanced cancers. Sequencing was performed with immunoSEQ multiplex PCR; in TCRdb, only in-frame clones are kept and a portion is missing. The sample carries tens of thousands of clones, roughly 83% recorded once. The sample here was CD4+ or CD8+ T cells sorted from blood, taken in a trial of the OX40 agonist ivuxolimab. These receptors all come from an adult with an advanced solid tumor such as melanoma, head and neck, liver or kidney cancer.

This clone was observed once. The CDR3, as DNA: TGTGCCAGTAGCCGACAGGGTAATGAGCAGTTCTTC. As protein: CASSRQGNEQFF. V gene TRBV19 combines with J gene TRBJ2-1; TRBD1 aligns across 7 bases. There are 12 residues in the CDR3. Germline-derived CDR1 and CDR2 are LNHDA and SQIVND (reference sequence). J was trimmed by 7 bases and V by 6 bases; bases with no gene match: 3.

This clone was detected only once. The chain employs TRBV19 and TRBJ1-1, with 7 bases identical to TRBD1. With V trimmed by 2 bases and J by 1 base, 4 bases remained unmatched. Germline V gives CDR1 LNHDA, CDR2 SQIVND (reference sequence). This CDR3 has 15 residues. DNA of the CDR3: TGTGCCAGTAGTATAACCTCAGGGGGGAACACTGAAGCTTTCTTT. Amino acid sequence: CASSITSGGNTEAFF. Drawing the rest from reference TRBV19 and TRBJ1-1, the complete variable domain is DGGITQSPKYLFRKEGQNVTLSCEQNLNHDAMYWYRQDPGQGLRLIYYSQIVNDFQKGDIAEGYSVSREKKESFPLTVTSAQKNPTAFYLCASSITSGGNTEAFFGQGTRLTVV.

This clone has only one observation. The rearrangement uses TRBV11-1 and TRBJ1-6; unclear D gene. Germline lookup yields CDR1 SGHAT and CDR2 FQDESV (reference sequence). V lost 7 bases and J 0 bases, leaving 16 bases between the germline ends. CDR3 length equals 17 residues. The CDR3 bases are TGTGCCAGCACTTACAGACCCCTCAGCTCCTATAATTCACCCCTCCACTTT. Its translation is CASTYRPLSSYNSPLHF. Full variable domain (remainder filled in from reference TRBV11-1 and TRBJ1-6): EAEVAQSPRYKITEKSQAVAFWCDPISGHATLYWYRQILGQGPELLVQFQDESVVDDSQLPKDRFSAERLKGVDSTLKIQPAELGDSAMYLCASTYRPLSSYNSPLHFGNGTRLTVT.

This chain uses TRBV28 with TRBJ1-5; D is perhaps TRBD1 (5 bases). Trimming removed 3 bases from V and 7 bases from J, with 13 bases in between. Looked up from germline, CDR1 is MDHEN and CDR2 is SYDVKM. The CDR3 has 14 amino acids. The DNA for the CDR3 is TGTGCCAGCAGTTTGTTAGGGGCAGGGCAGCCCCAGCATTTT. It translates to CASSLLGAGQPQHF. The full variable domain, rest sourced from reference TRBV28 and TRBJ1-5, is DVKVTQSSRYLVKRTGEKVFLECVQDMDHENMFWYRQDPGLGLRLIYFSYDVKMKEKGDIPEGYSVSREKKERFSLILESASTNQTSMYLCASSLLGAGQPQHFGDGTRLSIL.

The V and J genes are TRBV7-9 and TRBJ2-3; D ambiguous. V was shortened by 6 bases and J by 1 base, with 8 bases between the two germline ends. The CDR3 consists of 13 residues. Per the germline V gene, CDR1 is SEHNR and CDR2 is FQNEAQ (reference sequence). The CDR3 nucleotides are TGTGCCAGCAGACCCCGGGGCACAGATACGCAGTATTTT. It specifies CASRPRGTDTQYF.

Only a few counts were recorded for this clone. V gene TRBV6-5 combines with J gene TRBJ2-4; D may be TRBD1 (6 bases). V was cut by 6 bases and J by 3 bases, with 15 bases left in between. The germline V gene encodes CDR1 MNHEY and CDR2 SVGAGI. There are 15 residues in the CDR3. The CDR3 region is CASRARGGSKNIQYF. CDR3 sequence (DNA): TGTGCCAGCAGGGCCCGAGGGGGAAGCAAAAACATTCAGTACTTC.

Details on this clone: Sequence at one end of the junction differs from germline and may be a read error. This chain uses TRBV5-4 with TRBJ1-1, with D unclear. The germline gives CDR1 SGHNT, CDR2 YYREEE (reference sequence). The CDR3 runs to 11 residues. The DNA for the CDR3 is TGTGCCAGCAGCTTCACAGCCCACCTTGTCTTT. It is translated as CASSFTAHLVF.

The chain is built from TRBV19 and TRBJ2-1; 7 positions match TRBD1. With 5 bases clipped from V and 4 bases from J, the junction kept 2 bases outside the gene matches. The germline gives CDR1 LNHDA, CDR2 SQIVND (reference sequence). The CDR3 sequence is 13 residues long. Here the CDR3 DNA reads TGTGCCAGTAGTCGGGACAGATACAATGAGCAGTTCTTC. The encoded protein is CASSRDRYNEQFF.

The V and J genes are TRBV4-1 and TRBJ2-5, with 7 nucleotides matching TRBD2. J gave up 2 bases and V 0 bases, and 6 bases lay outside the gene matches. The CDR3 is 16 amino acids. Germline values: CDR1 MGHRA, CDR2 YSYEKL. CDR3 sequence reads: CASSQDWGGVQETQYF. DNA of the CDR3: TGCGCCAGCAGCCAAGATTGGGGGGGAGTTCAAGAGACCCAGTACTTC.

The chain uses TRBV27 and TRBJ2-3; 7 nucleotides match TRBD2. The CDR3 sequence is 15 residues long. J gave up 4 bases and V 5 bases, and 9 bases lay outside the gene matches. Germline values: CDR1 MNHEY, CDR2 SMNVEV (reference sequence). The CDR3 sequence: CASSPLAGVADTQYF. CDR3 nucleotide sequence: TGTGCCAGCAGTCCGCTGGCGGGAGTCGCAGATACGCAGTATTTT.

This clone was seen a single time. The genes are TRBV4-1 and TRBJ1-1, with TRBD1 as a possible D gene (5 bases). This CDR3 is built from 14 residues. The V and J ends lost 5 bases and 1 base respectively, with 11 bases between them. Germline-derived CDR1 and CDR2 are MGHRA and YSYEKL. As DNA, the CDR3 is TGCGCCAGCAGCATAAGCGGGGGGAACACTGAAGCTTTCTTT. Protein sequence: CASSISGGNTEAFF.

The V and J genes are TRBV10-3 and TRBJ2-7; the match to TRBD2 covers 12 bases. Germline V lookup: CDR1 ENHRY, CDR2 SYGVKD. The CDR3 length is 15 residues. V dropped 7 bases and J dropped 0; count of bases not matched to a gene: 4. The CDR3 is CAIMKGLAGSYEQYF. The CDR3 DNA is TGTGCCATCATGAAGGGACTAGCGGGCTCCTACGAGCAGTACTTC.

The chain has TRBV9 and TRBJ2-2; 7 bases align to TRBD1. Germline V gene sequence: CDR1 SGDLS, CDR2 YYNGEE. With 4 bases clipped from V and 0 bases from J, the junction kept 6 bases outside the gene matches. The CDR3 sequence is 16 residues long. The CDR3 sequence: CASSPRTGPNTGELFF. In DNA form, the CDR3 reads TGTGCCAGCAGCCCTAGGACAGGACCGAACACCGGGGAGCTGTTTTTT.

This clone came up a few times. The V call is TRBV4-3, the J call TRBJ2-1; unclear D gene. This CDR3 is 12 amino acids long. Germline V CDR1 and CDR2: LGHNA, YSLEER. Trimming cost V 1 base and J 6 bases, with 4 bases left between them. The CDR3 loop reads CASSQGGNEQFF. CDR3 sequence (DNA): TGCGCCAGCAGCCAAGGTGGCAATGAGCAGTTCTTC.

This clone was recorded a few times. The chain is built from TRBV4-3 and TRBJ1-4; a weak D match, TRBD1 (5 bases). Germline values: CDR1 LGHNA, CDR2 YSLEER. The CDR3 extends over 16 amino acids. V was clipped by 0 bases and J by 1 base, with 9 bases between them. The CDR3 region has the DNA TGCGCCAGCAGCCAAGACCCGAGGGGAACTAATGAAAAACTGTTTTTT. This encodes CASSQDPRGTNEKLFF.

The chain combines TRBV5-1 with TRBJ2-5; the match to TRBD2 covers 9 bases. CDR3 length equals 16 residues. Germline V gives CDR1 SGHRS, CDR2 YFSETQ. Trimming cost V 2 bases and J 5 bases; bases outside gene matches: 10. For the CDR3, the DNA is TGCGCCAGCAGCTTAATAGCGGGGGAGGTATGGGAGACCCAGTACTTC. Amino acid sequence: CASSLIAGEVWETQYF.

There are a few counts of this clone. The chain is built from TRBV7-6 and TRBJ2-1; perhaps TRBD2 as D (6 bases). In germline, CDR1 is SGHVS, CDR2 FNYEAQ. Between the trimmed V and J ends, which lost 1 base and 8 bases, there was a span of 9 bases. The CDR3 has 13 amino acids. CDR3 protein: CASSLVPGDEQFF. The CDR3 region has the DNA TGTGCCAGCAGCTTAGTTCCGGGGGATGAGCAGTTCTTC.

The V gene is TRBV7-9, the J gene TRBJ2-7, with D perhaps matching TRBD1 (8 bases). Germline V gives CDR1 SEHNR, CDR2 FQNEAQ (reference sequence). This CDR3 is built from 14 residues. Trimming took off 5 bases at V and 3 bases at J, with 14 bases between the two ends. The CDR3 sequence is CASSQDREGYEQYF. The CDR3 nucleotides read TGTGCCAGCAGCCAGGACAGGGAGGGCTACGAGCAGTACTTC.

The chain combines TRBV19 with TRBJ1-1; the match to TRBD1 covers 10 bases. Germline V gene lookup returns CDR1 LNHDA and CDR2 SQIVND (reference sequence). The CDR3 sequence is 15 residues long. The trim removed 4 bases at V and 5 bases at J, leaving 7 bases unmatched. The CDR3 DNA reads TGTGCCAGTAGTACCATCGGACAGGGGGGTACTGAAGCTTTCTTT. This sequence encodes CASSTIGQGGTEAFF.

The J gene is TRBJ2-7, the V gene TRBV5-5, with D possibly being TRBD2 (5 bases). The CDR3 contains 14 residues. Trimming cost V 6 bases and J 0 bases, with 13 bases left between them. Germline V lookup: CDR1 SGHKS, CDR2 YYEKEE (reference sequence). For the CDR3, the DNA is TGTGCCAGCACCTTTAGCGACCGCTCCTACGAGCAGTACTTC. Its protein product is CASTFSDRSYEQYF.

CDR3 sequence reads: CASSFRTSGTDTQYF. The CDR3 DNA sequence: TGCGCCAGCAGCTTTCGGACTAGCGGCACAGATACGCAGTATTTT. The chain is built from TRBV5-1 and TRBJ2-3, with TRBD2 identical over 9 bases. Trimming removed 2 bases from V and 1 base from J; junction bases left unmatched: 2. Germline lookup yields CDR1 SGHRS and CDR2 YFSETQ. The CDR3 covers 15 residues.

The rearrangement joins TRBV27 to TRBJ2-7; tentatively, D is TRBD1 (6 bases). The V gene's germline CDR1 is MNHEY and CDR2 SMNVEV (reference sequence). Trimming removed 2 bases from V and 3 bases from J, with 11 bases in between. CDR3 length equals 14 residues. CDR3 sequence: CASSLTGRGYEQYF. The DNA of the CDR3 is TGTGCCAGCAGTTTAACGGGCAGGGGCTACGAGCAGTACTTC.

V and J are TRBV30 and TRBJ2-2; TRBD1 aligns across 7 bases. This CDR3 has 15 residues. The V gene's germline CDR1 is GTSNPN and CDR2 SVGIG (reference sequence). J gave up 4 bases and V 4 bases, and 9 bases lay outside the gene matches. The CDR3 sequence: CAWNLPGTVTGELFF. CDR3 in DNA: TGTGCCTGGAACTTACCAGGGACAGTCACCGGGGAGCTGTTTTTT.

CDR3 DNA sequence: TGTGCCAGCAGTTACGCCCCGCCAGGGCAGGATACCCAGTACTTC. Its protein product is CASSYAPPGQDTQYF. The chain joins TRBV6-5 to TRBJ2-5; D possibly corresponds to TRBD1 (5 bases). CDR1 and CDR2 (germline): MNHEY, SVGAGI. The length of the CDR3 is 15 residues. The V end was cut by 2 bases, the J end by 8 bases, with 18 bases between.

This clone was detected only a few times. This chain uses TRBV14 with TRBJ1-1, with D perhaps TRBD1 (6 bases). Trimming removed 7 bases at V and 5 bases at J, with 14 bases between. Germline assignment: CDR1 SGHDN and CDR2 FVKESK. This CDR3 contains 13 residues. Here the CDR3 DNA reads TGTGCCAGCACCCGGCAGGGGTGGACTGAAGCTTTCTTT. It translates to CASTRQGWTEAFF.

This clone was detected only once. The chain links TRBV4-3 to TRBJ2-4, with 8 bases lining up with TRBD1. This CDR3 comprises 15 residues. Germline lookup yields CDR1 LGHNA and CDR2 YSLEER. V lost 1 base to trimming and J lost 4 bases; unmatched junction nucleotides: 3. The CDR3 protein is CASSQGRTGKNIQYF. In nucleotides, the CDR3 is TGCGCCAGCAGCCAAGGGAGGACAGGGAAAAACATTCAGTACTTC.